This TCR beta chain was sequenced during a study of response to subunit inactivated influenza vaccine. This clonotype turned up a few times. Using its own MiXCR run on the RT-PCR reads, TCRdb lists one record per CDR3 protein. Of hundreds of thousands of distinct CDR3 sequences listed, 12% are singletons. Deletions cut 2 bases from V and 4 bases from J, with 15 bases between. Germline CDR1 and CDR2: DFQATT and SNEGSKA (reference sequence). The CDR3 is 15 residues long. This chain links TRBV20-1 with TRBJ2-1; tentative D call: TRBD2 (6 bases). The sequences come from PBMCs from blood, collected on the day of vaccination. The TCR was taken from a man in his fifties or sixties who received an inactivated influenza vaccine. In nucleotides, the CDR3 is TGCAGTGCTAGATCCTATGGGGGGACTTACAATGAGCAGTTCTTC. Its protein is CSARSYGGTYNEQFF.